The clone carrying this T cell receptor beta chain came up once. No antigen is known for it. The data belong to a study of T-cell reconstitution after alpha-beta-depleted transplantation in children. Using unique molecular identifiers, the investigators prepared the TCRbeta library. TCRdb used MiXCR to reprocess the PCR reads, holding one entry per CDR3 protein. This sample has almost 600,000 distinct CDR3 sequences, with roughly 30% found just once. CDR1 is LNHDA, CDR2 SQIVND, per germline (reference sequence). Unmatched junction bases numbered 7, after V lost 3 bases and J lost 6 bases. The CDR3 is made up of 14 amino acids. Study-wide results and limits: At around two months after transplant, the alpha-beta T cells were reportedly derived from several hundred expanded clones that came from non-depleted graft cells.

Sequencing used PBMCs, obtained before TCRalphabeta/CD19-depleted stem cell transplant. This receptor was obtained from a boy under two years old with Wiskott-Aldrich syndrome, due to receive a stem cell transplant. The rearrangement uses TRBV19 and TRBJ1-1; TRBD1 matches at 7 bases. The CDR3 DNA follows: TGTGCCAGTAGTATGAGACAGGGAAGAGCTGAAGCTTTCTTT. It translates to CASSMRQGRAEAFF.